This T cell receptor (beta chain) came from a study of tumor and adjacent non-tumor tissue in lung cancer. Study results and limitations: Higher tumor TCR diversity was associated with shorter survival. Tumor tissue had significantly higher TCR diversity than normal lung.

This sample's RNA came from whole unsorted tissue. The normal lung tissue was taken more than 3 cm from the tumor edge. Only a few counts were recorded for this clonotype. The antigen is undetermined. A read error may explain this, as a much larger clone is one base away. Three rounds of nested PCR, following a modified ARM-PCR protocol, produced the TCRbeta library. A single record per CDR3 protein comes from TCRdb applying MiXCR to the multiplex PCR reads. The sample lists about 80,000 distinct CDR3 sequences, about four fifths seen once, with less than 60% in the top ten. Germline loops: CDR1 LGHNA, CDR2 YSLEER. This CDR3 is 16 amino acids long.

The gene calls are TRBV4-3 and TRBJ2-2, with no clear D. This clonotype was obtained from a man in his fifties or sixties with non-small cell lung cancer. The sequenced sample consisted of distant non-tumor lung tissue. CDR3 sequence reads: CASSQESRTNTRELFF. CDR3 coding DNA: TGCGCCAGCAGCCAAGAATCCAGAACGAACACCAGGGAGCTGTTTTTT.